What follows is one T cell receptor beta chain and its context. What it recognizes is unknown. Healthy Finnish infants having corrective surgery for congenital heart defects served as donors. Half of the eight donors gave about 0.45-1 mL blood during surgery. All available leukocytes, rather than a set cell count, yielded the blood DNA. The data were taken from a study of human thymus T cells. The study's findings and limits: Both thymic and peripheral blood repertoires showed apparently biased V and J usage.

This CDR3 spans 16 amino acids. Trimming pared 0 bases from V and 3 bases from J, leaving 15 bases between. Germline CDR1 LNHDA, CDR2 SQIVND (reference sequence). This table comes from immunoSEQ multiplex PCR, and its TCRdb copy is limited to in-frame clones, with some not included. Of about 50,000 clones detected, around 95% appear once; the ten largest clones hold 0.15% to 0.2%. The sequenced material came from blood. The chain uses TRBV19 and TRBJ2-7; D is ambiguous. The clonotype originates from a girl less than two years old with a congenital heart defect but otherwise immunologically healthy. In nucleotides, the CDR3 is TGTGCCAGTAGTATAGATCTCGCTAGTTCCCGCTACGAGCAGTACTTC. Protein sequence: CASSIDLASSRYEQYF.